This TCR beta chain was found in a study of shared clonotypes between healthy human individuals. Overall study context: There were three CD4 naive, three CD4 memory, two CD8 naive and one CD8 memory plates per donor.

This clone has a handful of counts. What it recognizes is unknown. Study observations and caveats: Roughly 5% of naive CD4 clonotypes were common to a few donors.

The authors divided CD4+ cells into CD45RA+ naive and CD45RA-negative memory subsets. Generated by immunoSEQ multiplex PCR, the TCRdb table keeps only in-frame clones and is missing some. The table lists some 2,000,000 clones, nearly 97% of them singletons. The sequenced material came from naive CD4+ T cells sorted from blood. Subset specified: CD45RA+ positively selected. The origin of this receptor is a man in his late teens or twenties in good health.

CDR3 loop: CASRRTVEDQPQHF. The DNA for the CDR3 is TGTGCCAGCAGACGGACAGTCGAGGATCAGCCCCAGCATTTT. This chain joins TRBV6-6 and TRBJ1-5; D perhaps matches TRBD1 (6 bases). The CDR3 is 14 amino acids. V was shortened by 6 bases and J by 5 bases, with 14 bases between the two germline ends. Germline V lookup: CDR1 MNHNY, CDR2 SVGAGI (reference sequence).